The sequence of this T cell receptor (beta chain) was determined in a study of blood T cell repertoires in COVID-19. Study in general: Acute and convalescent COVID-19 samples came from the United States, Italy and Spain. PBMCs, B-cell-depleted T cells, or T cells provided the cDNA or gDNA that made up the material.

The CDR3 spans 14 residues. The V segment lost 4 bases and the J segment 2 bases; nucleotides outside the gene matches: 3. Germline-derived CDR1 and CDR2 are MNHEY and SMNVEV (reference sequence). In the source study's methods: Amplified reference gene primers provided the basis for estimating nucleated cell counts. Produced via immunoSEQ multiplex PCR; TCRdb's table is partial and in-frame only. D and trimming come from the DNA, and the V and J calls and clone size come from that table. This sample carries 250,000 to 350,000 clones, around 87% of them seen once, and the ten largest clones take about 2.2%.

The sequence derives from a woman in her 30s who had recovered from COVID-19. This sequence joins TRBV27 and TRBJ2-7; 9 nucleotides agree with TRBD2. The specimen was peripheral blood. CDR3 bases: TGTGCCAGCAGTTCCTCTAGCGGGGCCTACGAGCAGTACTTC. It encodes CASSSSSGAYEQYF.